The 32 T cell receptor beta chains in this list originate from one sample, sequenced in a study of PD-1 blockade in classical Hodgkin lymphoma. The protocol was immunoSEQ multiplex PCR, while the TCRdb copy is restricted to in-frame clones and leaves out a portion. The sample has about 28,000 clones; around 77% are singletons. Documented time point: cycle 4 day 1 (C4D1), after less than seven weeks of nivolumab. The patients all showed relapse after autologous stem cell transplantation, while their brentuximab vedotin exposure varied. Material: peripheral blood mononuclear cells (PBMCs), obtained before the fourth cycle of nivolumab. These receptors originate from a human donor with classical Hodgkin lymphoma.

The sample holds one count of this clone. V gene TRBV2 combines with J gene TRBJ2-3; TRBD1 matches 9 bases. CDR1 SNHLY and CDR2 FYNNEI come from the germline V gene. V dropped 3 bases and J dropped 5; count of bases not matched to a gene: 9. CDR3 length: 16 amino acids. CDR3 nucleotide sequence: TGTGCCAGCAGTGAGTCCAGGACAGGGGTGAGAGATACGCAGTATTTT. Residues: CASSESRTGVRDTQYF.

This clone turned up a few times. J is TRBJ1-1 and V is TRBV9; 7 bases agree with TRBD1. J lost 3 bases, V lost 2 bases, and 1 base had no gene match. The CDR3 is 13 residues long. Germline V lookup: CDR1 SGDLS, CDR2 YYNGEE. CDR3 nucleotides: TGTGCCAGCAGCGTCGGACAGGACACTGAAGCTTTCTTT. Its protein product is CASSVGQDTEAFF.

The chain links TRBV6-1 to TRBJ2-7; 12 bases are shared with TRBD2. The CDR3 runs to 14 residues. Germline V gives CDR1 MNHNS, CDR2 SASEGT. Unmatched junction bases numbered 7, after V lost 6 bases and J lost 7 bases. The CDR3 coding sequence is TGTGCCAGCAGCTTACTAGCGGGAGGAGGTGAGCAGTACTTC. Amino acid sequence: CASSLLAGGGEQYF.

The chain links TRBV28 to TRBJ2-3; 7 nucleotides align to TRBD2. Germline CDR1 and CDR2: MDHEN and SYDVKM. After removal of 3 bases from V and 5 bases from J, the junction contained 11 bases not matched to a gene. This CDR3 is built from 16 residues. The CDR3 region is CASSLGTKAWGDTQYF. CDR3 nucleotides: TGTGCCAGCAGTTTGGGGACTAAAGCGTGGGGAGATACGCAGTATTTT.

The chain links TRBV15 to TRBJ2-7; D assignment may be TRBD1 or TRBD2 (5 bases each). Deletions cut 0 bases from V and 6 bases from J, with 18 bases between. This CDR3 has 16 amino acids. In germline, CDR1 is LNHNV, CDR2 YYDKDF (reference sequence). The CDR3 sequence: CATSRDPGTAAGEQYF. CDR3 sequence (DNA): TGTGCCACCAGCAGAGATCCTGGGACCGCGGCTGGCGAGCAGTACTTC.

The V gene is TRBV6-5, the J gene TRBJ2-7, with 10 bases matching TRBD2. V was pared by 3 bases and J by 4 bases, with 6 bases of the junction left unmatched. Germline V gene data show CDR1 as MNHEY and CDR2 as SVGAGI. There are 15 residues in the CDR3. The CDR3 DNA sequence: TGTGCCAGCAGTTATGAGGGACTAGCGCTGTACGAGCAGTACTTC. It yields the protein CASSYEGLALYEQYF.

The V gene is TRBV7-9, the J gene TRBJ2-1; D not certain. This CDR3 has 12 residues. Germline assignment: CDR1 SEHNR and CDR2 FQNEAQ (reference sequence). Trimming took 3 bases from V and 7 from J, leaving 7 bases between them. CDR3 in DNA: TGTGCCAGCAGCTTTCGCAGAAATGAGCAGTTCTTC. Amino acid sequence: CASSFRRNEQFF.

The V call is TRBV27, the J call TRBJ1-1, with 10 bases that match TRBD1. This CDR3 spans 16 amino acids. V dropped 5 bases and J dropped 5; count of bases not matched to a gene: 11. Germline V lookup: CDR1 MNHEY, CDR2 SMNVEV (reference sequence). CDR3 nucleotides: TGTGCCAGCAGTGACAATCCGGGACAGGGGTATACTGAAGCTTTCTTT. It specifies CASSDNPGQGYTEAFF.

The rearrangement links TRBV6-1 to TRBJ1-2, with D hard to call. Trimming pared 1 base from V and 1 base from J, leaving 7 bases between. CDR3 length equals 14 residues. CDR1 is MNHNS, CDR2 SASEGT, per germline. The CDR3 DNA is TGTGCCAGCAGTGAAGGACACCGTAACTATGGCTACACCTTC. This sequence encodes CASSEGHRNYGYTF.

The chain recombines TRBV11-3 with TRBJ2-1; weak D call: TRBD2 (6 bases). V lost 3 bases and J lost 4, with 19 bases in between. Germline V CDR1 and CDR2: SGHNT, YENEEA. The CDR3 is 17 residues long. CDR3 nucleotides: TGTGCCAGCAGCTTCAACACCGGGACTGGCGTATACAATGAGCAGTTCTTC. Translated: CASSFNTGTGVYNEQFF.

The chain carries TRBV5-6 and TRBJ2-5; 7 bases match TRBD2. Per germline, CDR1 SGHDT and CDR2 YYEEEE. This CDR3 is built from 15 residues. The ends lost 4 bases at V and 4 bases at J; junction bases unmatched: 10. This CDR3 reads CASSLDPSGGETQYF. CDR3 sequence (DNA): TGTGCCAGCAGCCTGGACCCCTCGGGGGGAGAGACCCAGTACTTC. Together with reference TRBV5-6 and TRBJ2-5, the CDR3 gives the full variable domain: DAGVTQSPTHLIKTRGQQVTLRCSPKSGHDTVSWYQQALGQGPQFIFQYYEEEERQRGNFPDRFSGHQFPNYSSELNVNALLLGDSALYLCASSLDPSGGETQYFGPGTRLLVL.

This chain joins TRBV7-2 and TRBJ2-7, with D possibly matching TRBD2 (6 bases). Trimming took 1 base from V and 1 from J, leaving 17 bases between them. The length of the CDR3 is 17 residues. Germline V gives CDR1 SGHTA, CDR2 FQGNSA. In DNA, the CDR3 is TGTGCCAGCAGCTTAGAATACGGGGGATTTTTTTCCTACGAGCAGTACTTC. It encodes CASSLEYGGFFSYEQYF.

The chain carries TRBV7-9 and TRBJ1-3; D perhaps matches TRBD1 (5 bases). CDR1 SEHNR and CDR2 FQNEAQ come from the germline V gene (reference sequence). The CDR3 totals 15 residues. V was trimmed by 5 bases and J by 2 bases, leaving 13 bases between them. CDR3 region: CASSRPGTAGNTIYF. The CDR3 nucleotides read TGTGCCAGCAGCCGTCCAGGGACCGCTGGAAACACCATATATTTT.

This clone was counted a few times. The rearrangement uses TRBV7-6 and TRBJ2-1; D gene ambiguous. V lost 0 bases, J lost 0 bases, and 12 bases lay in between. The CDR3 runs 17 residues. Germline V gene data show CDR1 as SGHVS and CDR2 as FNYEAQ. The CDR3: CASSLASYPNSYNEQFF. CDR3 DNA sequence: TGTGCCAGCAGCTTAGCGTCTTACCCCAACTCCTACAATGAGCAGTTCTTC.

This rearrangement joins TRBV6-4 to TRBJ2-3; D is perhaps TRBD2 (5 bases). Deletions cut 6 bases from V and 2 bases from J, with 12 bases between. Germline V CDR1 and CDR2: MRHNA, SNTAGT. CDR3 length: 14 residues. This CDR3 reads CASSPSGITDTQYF. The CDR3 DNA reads TGTGCCAGCAGCCCCTCGGGAATCACAGATACGCAGTATTTT.

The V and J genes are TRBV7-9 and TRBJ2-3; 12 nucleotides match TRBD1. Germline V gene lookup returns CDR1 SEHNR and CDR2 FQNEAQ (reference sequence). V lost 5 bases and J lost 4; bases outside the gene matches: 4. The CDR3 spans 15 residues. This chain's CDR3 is CASSRGTGGADTQYF. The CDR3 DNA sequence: TGTGCCAGCAGCCGCGGGACAGGGGGCGCAGATACGCAGTATTTT.

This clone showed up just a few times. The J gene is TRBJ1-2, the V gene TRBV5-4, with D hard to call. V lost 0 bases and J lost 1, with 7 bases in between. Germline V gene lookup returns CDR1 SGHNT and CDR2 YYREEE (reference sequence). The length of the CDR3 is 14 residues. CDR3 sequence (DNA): TGTGCCAGCAGCTTGGCGGGTGTTAACTATGGCTACACCTTC. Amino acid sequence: CASSLAGVNYGYTF.

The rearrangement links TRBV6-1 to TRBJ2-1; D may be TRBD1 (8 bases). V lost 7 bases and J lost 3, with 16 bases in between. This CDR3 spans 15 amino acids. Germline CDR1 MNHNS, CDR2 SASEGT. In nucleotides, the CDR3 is TGTGCCAGCATCTCTAACAGGGGGGGCTACAATGAGCAGTTCTTC. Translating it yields CASISNRGGYNEQFF.

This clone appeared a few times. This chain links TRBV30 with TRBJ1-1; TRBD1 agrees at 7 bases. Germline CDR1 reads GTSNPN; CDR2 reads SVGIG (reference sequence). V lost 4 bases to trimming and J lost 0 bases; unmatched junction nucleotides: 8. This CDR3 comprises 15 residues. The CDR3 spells CAWKMSGGLNTEAFF. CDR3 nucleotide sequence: TGTGCCTGGAAAATGTCAGGGGGTTTGAACACTGAAGCTTTCTTT. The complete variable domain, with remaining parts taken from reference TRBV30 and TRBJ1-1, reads SQTIHQWPATLVQPVGSPLSLECTVEGTSNPNLYWYRQAAGRGLQLLFYSVGIGQISSEVPQNLSASRPQDRQFILSSKKLLLSDSGFYLCAWKMSGGLNTEAFFGQGTRLTVV.

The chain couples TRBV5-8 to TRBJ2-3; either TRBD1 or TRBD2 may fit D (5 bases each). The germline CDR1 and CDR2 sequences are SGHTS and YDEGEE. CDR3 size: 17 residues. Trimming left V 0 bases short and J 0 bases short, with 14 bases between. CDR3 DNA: TGTGCCAGCAGCTTGGAGTCGGGGCTCACTAGCACAGATACGCAGTATTTT. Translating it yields CASSLESGLTSTDTQYF.

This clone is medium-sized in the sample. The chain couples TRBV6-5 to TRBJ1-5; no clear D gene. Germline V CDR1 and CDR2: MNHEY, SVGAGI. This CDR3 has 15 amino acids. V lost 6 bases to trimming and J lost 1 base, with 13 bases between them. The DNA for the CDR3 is TGTGCCAGCAGCCTCTCCTCCGGGAGCAATCAGCCCCAGCATTTT. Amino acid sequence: CASSLSSGSNQPQHF.

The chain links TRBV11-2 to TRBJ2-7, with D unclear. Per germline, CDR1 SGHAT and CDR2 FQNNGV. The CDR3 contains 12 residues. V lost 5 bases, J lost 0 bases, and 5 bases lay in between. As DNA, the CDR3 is TGTGCCAGCAGCCGTAGCTCCTACGAGCAGTACTTC. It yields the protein CASSRSSYEQYF.

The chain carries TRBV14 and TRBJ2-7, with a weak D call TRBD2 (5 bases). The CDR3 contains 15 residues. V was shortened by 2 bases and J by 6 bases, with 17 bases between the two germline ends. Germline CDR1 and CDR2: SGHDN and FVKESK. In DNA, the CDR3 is TGTGCCAGCAGCCAACTCCCGACCCGGGATTCCGAGCAGTACTTC. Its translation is CASSQLPTRDSEQYF. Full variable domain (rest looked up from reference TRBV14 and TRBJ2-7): EAGVTQFPSHSVIEKGQTVTLRCDPISGHDNLYWYRRVMGKEIKFLLHFVKESKQDESGMPNNRFLAERTGGTYSTLKVQPAELEDSGVYFCASSQLPTRDSEQYFGPGTRLTVT.

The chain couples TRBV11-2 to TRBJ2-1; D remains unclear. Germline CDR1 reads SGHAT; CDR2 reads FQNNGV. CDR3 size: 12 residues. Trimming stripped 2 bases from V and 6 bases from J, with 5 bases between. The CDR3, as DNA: TGTGCCAGCAGCTTATTTGCCAATGAGCAGTTCTTC. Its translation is CASSLFANEQFF.

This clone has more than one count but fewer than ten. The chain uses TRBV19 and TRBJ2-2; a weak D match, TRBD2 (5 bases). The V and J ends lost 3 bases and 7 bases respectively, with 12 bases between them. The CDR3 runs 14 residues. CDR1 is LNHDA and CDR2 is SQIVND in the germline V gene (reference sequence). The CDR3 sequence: CASSIPGKYGELFF. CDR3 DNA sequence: TGTGCCAGTAGTATTCCGGGGAAATACGGGGAGCTGTTTTTT. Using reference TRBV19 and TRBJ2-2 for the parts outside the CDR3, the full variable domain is DGGITQSPKYLFRKEGQNVTLSCEQNLNHDAMYWYRQDPGQGLRLIYYSQIVNDFQKGDIAEGYSVSREKKESFPLTVTSAQKNPTAFYLCASSIPGKYGELFFGEGSRLTVL.

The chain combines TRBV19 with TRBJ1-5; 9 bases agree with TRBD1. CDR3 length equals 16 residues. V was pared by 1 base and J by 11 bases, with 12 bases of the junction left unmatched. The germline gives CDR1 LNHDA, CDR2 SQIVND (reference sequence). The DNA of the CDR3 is TGTGCCAGTAGTATAGTAGGACAGGGGTTGCAATCAGCCCAGCATTTT. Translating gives CASSIVGQGLQSAQHF.

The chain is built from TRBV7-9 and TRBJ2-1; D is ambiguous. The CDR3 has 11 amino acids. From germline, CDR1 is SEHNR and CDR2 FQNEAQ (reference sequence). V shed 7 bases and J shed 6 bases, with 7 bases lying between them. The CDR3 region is CASTITNEQFF. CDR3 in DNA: TGTGCCAGCACTATTACCAATGAGCAGTTCTTC.

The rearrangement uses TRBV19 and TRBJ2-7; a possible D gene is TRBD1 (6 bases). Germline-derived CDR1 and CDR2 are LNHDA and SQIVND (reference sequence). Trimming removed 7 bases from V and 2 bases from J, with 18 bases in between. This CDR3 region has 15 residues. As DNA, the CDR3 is TGTGCCAGTACCCCCCAGGTAGGGGACACCTACGAGCAGTACTTC. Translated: CASTPQVGDTYEQYF.

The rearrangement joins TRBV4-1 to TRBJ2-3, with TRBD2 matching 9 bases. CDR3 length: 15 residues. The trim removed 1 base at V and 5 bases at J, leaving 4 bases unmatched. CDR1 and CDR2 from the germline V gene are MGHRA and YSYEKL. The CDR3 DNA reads TGCGCCAGCAGCCAAGGACTAGCGGAGGGAGATACGCAGTATTTT. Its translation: CASSQGLAEGDTQYF.

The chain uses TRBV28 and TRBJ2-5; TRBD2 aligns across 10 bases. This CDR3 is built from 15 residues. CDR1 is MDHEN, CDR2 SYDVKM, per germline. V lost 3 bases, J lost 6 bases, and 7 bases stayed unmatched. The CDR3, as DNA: TGTGCCAGCAGTTTGTCTCTAGCGGGAGTTAAGACCCAGTACTTC. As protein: CASSLSLAGVKTQYF.

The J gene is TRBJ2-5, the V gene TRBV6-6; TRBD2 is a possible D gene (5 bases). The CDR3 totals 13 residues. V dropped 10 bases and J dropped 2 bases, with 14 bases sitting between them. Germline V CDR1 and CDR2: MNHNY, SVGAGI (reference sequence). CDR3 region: CATTRVLQETQYF. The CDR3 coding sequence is TGTGCCACAACTAGGGTTCTACAAGAGACCCAGTACTTC.

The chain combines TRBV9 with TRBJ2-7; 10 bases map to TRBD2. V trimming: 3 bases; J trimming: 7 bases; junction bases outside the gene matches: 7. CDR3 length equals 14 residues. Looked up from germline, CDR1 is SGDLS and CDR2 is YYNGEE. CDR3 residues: CASSATPLAGEQYF. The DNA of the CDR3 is TGTGCCAGCAGCGCAACCCCACTAGCGGGGGAGCAGTACTTC. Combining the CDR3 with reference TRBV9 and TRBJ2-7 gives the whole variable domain DSGVTQTPKHLITATGQRVTLRCSPRSGDLSVYWYQQSLDQGLQFLIQYYNGEERAKGNILERFSAQQFPDLHSELNLSSLELGDSALYFCASSATPLAGEQYFGPGTRLTVT.